The 3 T cell receptor beta chains in this list originate from one sample, sequenced in a study of T cells in localized non-small cell lung cancer. TCRdb keeps only in-frame clones here, not all; method: immunoSEQ multiplex PCR. The repertoire includes approximately 52,000 clones, around three quarters of them detected once, and roughly a sixth sits in the top ten. The starting material was peripheral blood, obtained before any cancer treatment. Every receptor here comes from a man between 40 and 70 years old with stage I squamous cell lung carcinoma.

This rearrangement joins TRBV10-3 to TRBJ1-5; perhaps TRBD1 as D (6 bases). Trimming took off 4 bases at V and 5 bases at J, with 9 bases between the two ends. Germline CDR1 is ENHRY and CDR2 is SYGVKD. This CDR3 contains 13 residues. This chain's CDR3 is CAISGQADQPQHF. The CDR3 region has the DNA TGTGCCATCAGTGGACAGGCAGATCAGCCCCAGCATTTT.

The CDR3 sequence is CASSPRVATYEQYF. CDR3 in DNA: TGCGCCAGCAGCCCTAGGGTCGCAACCTACGAGCAGTACTTC. The V call is TRBV4-3, the J call TRBJ2-7; D remains unclear. Per the germline V gene, CDR1 is LGHNA and CDR2 is YSLEER. The V end lost 4 bases, the J end lost 2 bases, and 12 bases lay between the germline ends. This CDR3 is 14 amino acids long.

The V and J genes are TRBV28 and TRBJ2-7; D unclear. The CDR3 is 11 amino acids. Germline values: CDR1 MDHEN, CDR2 SYDVKM. The germline V and J ends were trimmed by 6 bases and 3 bases, with 6 bases remaining between them. CDR3 sequence: CASRADYEQYF. Written as DNA, the CDR3 is TGTGCCAGCAGGGCCGACTACGAGCAGTACTTC.